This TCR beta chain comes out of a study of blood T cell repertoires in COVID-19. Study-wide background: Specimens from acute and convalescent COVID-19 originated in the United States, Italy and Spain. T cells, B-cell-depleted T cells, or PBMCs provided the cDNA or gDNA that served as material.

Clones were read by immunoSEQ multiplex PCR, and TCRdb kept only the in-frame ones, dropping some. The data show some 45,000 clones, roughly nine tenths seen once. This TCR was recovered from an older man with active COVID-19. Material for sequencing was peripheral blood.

The CDR3 nucleotides are TGTGCCAGCAGCTTGGGGGGGCGATCGGGAGATACGCAGTATTTT. This translates into CASSLGGRSGDTQYF. V usage is TRBV5-4 and J usage is TRBJ2-3; possible D gene TRBD1, 6 bases. The germline V and J ends were trimmed by 0 bases and 5 bases, with 13 bases remaining between them. In germline, CDR1 is SGHNT, CDR2 YYREEE (reference sequence). CDR3 length equals 15 residues.